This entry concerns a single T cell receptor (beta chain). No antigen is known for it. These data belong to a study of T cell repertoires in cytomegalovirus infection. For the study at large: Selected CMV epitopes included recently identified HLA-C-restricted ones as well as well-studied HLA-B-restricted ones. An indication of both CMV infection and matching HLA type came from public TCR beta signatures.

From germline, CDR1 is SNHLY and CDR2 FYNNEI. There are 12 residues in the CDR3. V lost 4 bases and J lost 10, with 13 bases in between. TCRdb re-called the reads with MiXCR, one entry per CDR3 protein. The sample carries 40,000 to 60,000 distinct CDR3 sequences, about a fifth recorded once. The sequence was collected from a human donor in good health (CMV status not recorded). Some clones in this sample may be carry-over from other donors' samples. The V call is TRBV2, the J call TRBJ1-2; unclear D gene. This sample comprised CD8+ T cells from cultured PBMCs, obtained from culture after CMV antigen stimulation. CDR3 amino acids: CASSGSYRTYTF. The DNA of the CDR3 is TGTGCCAGCAGTGGAAGCTACAGAACCTACACCTTC.